What follows are 27 T cell receptor beta chains derived from one specimen sequenced in a study of blood T cell repertoires in COVID-19. Clones were read by immunoSEQ multiplex PCR, and TCRdb kept only the in-frame ones, dropping some. Of almost 200,000 clones listed, about 82% are singletons. The sequencing sample was made of peripheral blood. Every receptor here comes from a man aged 60 to 69 with COVID-19, enrolled during active disease.

This clone was seen more than once but under ten times. The rearrangement uses TRBV11-2 and TRBJ1-2; D is perhaps TRBD1 (5 bases). V was trimmed by 5 bases and J by 3 bases, leaving 16 bases between them. The CDR3 is made up of 15 amino acids. Germline lookup yields CDR1 SGHAT and CDR2 FQNNGV. The CDR3 sequence: CASSPNRGGDYGYTF. CDR3 DNA: TGTGCCAGCAGCCCTAATCGGGGAGGGGACTATGGCTACACCTTC.

This clone was found once. This chain links TRBV29-1 with TRBJ1-4; D is uncertain. Germline V gene data show CDR1 as SQVTM and CDR2 as ANQGSEA. The CDR3 sequence is 14 residues long. V shed 4 bases and J shed 0 bases, with 9 bases lying between them. The CDR3 DNA follows: TGCAGCGTTGCACAGACTACAACTAATGAAAAACTGTTTTTT. Its translation is CSVAQTTTNEKLFF.

The chain joins TRBV6-2 or TRBV6-3 to TRBJ1-1; D not certain. Looked up from germline, CDR1 is MNHEY and CDR2 is SVGEGT. The CDR3 loop spans 15 amino acids. Trimming removed 5 bases from V and 0 bases from J, with 13 bases in between. This CDR3 is CASSARSLMNTEAFF. CDR3 DNA: TGTGCCAGCAGTGCGCGGAGCCTGATGAACACTGAAGCTTTCTTT.

The chain has TRBV25-1 and TRBJ1-2; D is perhaps TRBD1 (5 bases). Germline V gene lookup returns CDR1 MGHDK and CDR2 SYGVNS. Trimming left V 3 bases short and J 7 bases short, with 9 bases between. This CDR3 is 12 amino acids long. The CDR3 nucleotides are TGTGCCAGCAGTGAGACAGCCCGTGGCTACACCTTC. It is translated as CASSETARGYTF.

This clone was detected once. V gene TRBV4-1 combines with J gene TRBJ1-3; D is ambiguous. The CDR3 sequence is 16 residues long. V gave up 1 base and J gave up 0 bases, with 10 bases separating them. From germline, CDR1 is MGHRA and CDR2 YSYEKL. The CDR3 spells CASSQVRGSSGNTIYF. CDR3 nucleotide sequence: TGCGCCAGCAGCCAAGTAAGAGGGAGCTCTGGAAACACCATATATTTT.

The V and J genes are TRBV10-1 and TRBJ2-1; weak D call: TRBD1 (5 bases). CDR3 size: 14 residues. V shed 3 bases and J shed 6 bases, with 12 bases lying between them. Per germline, CDR1 WNHNN and CDR2 SYGVQD (reference sequence). CDR3 sequence reads: CASSDAGKGNEQFF. For the CDR3, the DNA is TGCGCCAGCAGTGACGCAGGGAAGGGCAATGAGCAGTTCTTC.

This sequence joins TRBV4-1 and TRBJ1-2; a possible D gene is TRBD1 (6 bases). Germline values: CDR1 MGHRA, CDR2 YSYEKL. The V end lost 1 base, the J end lost 6 bases, and 9 bases lay between the germline ends. The CDR3 contains 13 residues. The CDR3 here is CASSQAGGDGYTF. In nucleotides, the CDR3 is TGCGCCAGCAGCCAAGCGGGGGGCGATGGCTACACCTTC.

CDR3 in amino acids: CASSSPRVQETQYF. The CDR3 DNA reads TGTGCCAGCAGTTCCCCGAGAGTTCAAGAGACCCAGTACTTC. V usage is TRBV6-5 and J usage is TRBJ2-5, with D hard to call. CDR1 is MNHEY and CDR2 is SVGAGI in the germline V gene. The CDR3 spans 14 residues. Trimming pared 4 bases from V and 2 bases from J, leaving 11 bases between.

J is TRBJ2-5 and V is TRBV12-3 or TRBV12-4; the match to TRBD1 covers 8 bases. CDR3 length: 13 residues. The V segment lost 4 bases and the J segment 4 bases; nucleotides outside the gene matches: 2. CDR3 nucleotide sequence: TGTGCCAGCAGTTCAGGGGGCCGAGAGACCCAGTACTTC. Translating gives CASSSGGRETQYF.

This clone was found once. The chain combines TRBV2 with TRBJ2-7; TRBD1 agrees at 8 bases. CDR3 length equals 15 residues. Trimming cost V 2 bases and J 5 bases; bases outside gene matches: 8. CDR1 and CDR2 (germline): SNHLY, FYNNEI. CDR3 region: CASSEFNRGVHEQYF. The CDR3 DNA sequence: TGTGCCAGCAGTGAATTCAACAGGGGGGTCCACGAGCAGTACTTC.

The gene calls are TRBV11-2 and TRBJ1-3, with a tentative D call TRBD1 (5 bases). V was cut by 5 bases and J by 9 bases, with 8 bases left in between. The CDR3 contains 11 residues. Germline V gene lookup returns CDR1 SGHAT and CDR2 FQNNGV. In nucleotides, the CDR3 is TGTGCCAGCAGCCTCGGGGGCACCATATATTTT. This translates into CASSLGGTIYF. Full variable domain (missing parts from reference TRBV11-2 and TRBJ1-3): EAGVAQSPRYKIIEKRQSVAFWCNPISGHATLYWYQQILGQGPKLLIQFQNNGVVDDSQLPKDRFSAERLKGVDSTLKIQPAKLEDSAVYLCASSLGGTIYFGEGSWLTVV.

The sample holds one count of this clone. The chain recombines TRBV5-8 with TRBJ1-2; D is uncertain. Germline CDR1 and CDR2: SGHTS and YDEGEE. V was trimmed by 0 bases and J by 6 bases, leaving 6 bases between them. This CDR3 is built from 12 residues. The CDR3 loop reads CASSLGADGYTF. CDR3 bases: TGTGCCAGCAGCTTGGGGGCAGATGGCTACACCTTC.

The chain couples TRBV19 to TRBJ2-3, with D perhaps matching TRBD2 (6 bases). V lost 2 bases to trimming and J lost 4 bases, with 13 bases between them. This CDR3 has 15 amino acids. Germline loops: CDR1 LNHDA, CDR2 SQIVND (reference sequence). The chain's CDR3 is CASSIPGVGADTQYF. The CDR3 DNA reads as TGTGCCAGTAGTATACCGGGGGTTGGAGCAGATACGCAGTATTTT.

This rearrangement joins TRBV5-1 to TRBJ2-3, with 9 nucleotides matching TRBD1. The CDR3 spans 17 residues. The trim removed 2 bases at V and 4 bases at J, leaving 11 bases unmatched. Per the germline V gene, CDR1 is SGHRS and CDR2 is YFSETQ. The DNA of the CDR3 is TGCGCCAGCAGCTTCACGGGCCCCGGGACAGGGCCAGATACGCAGTATTTT. It translates to CASSFTGPGTGPDTQYF.

This chain uses TRBV6-1 with TRBJ1-5; unclear D gene. CDR3 length: 16 residues. The V gene's germline CDR1 is MNHNS and CDR2 SASEGT. V was clipped by 3 bases and J by 0 bases, with 12 bases between them. The CDR3 DNA reads TGTGCCAGCAGTGAGTCGCTAGCTTATAGCAATCAGCCCCAGCATTTT. The encoded protein is CASSESLAYSNQPQHF.

The chain is built from TRBV14 and TRBJ2-3, with D perhaps matching TRBD1 (5 bases). This CDR3 region has 15 residues. Germline V CDR1 and CDR2: SGHDN, FVKESK. Trimming removed 1 base at V and 2 bases at J, with 10 bases between. CDR3 sequence reads: CASSQGQFSTDTQYF. The DNA of the CDR3 is TGTGCCAGCAGCCAAGGACAGTTCTCCACAGATACGCAGTATTTT.

The chain links TRBV5-1 to TRBJ2-7, with 7 bases fitting TRBD1. From germline, CDR1 is SGHRS and CDR2 YFSETQ. The CDR3 is 14 amino acids. Trimming at V came to 5 bases and at J to 2 bases, leaving 7 bases not matched to a gene. The CDR3 DNA sequence: TGCGCCAGCAGTTCTCCGGGACAGACCTACGAGCAGTACTTC. Its translation is CASSSPGQTYEQYF.

There are a few counts of this clone. CDR3 DNA: TGCGCCAGCAGTGAATTATTAAGGGGGACTGAAGCTTTCTTT. Encoded protein: CASSELLRGTEAFF. This chain uses TRBV10-2 with TRBJ1-1, with a possible D match to TRBD1 (6 bases). Germline CDR1 is WSHSY and CDR2 is SAAADI. The CDR3 is 14 amino acids. The V end lost 3 bases, the J end lost 5 bases, and 13 bases lay between the germline ends.

The V gene is TRBV2, the J gene TRBJ1-6, with D tentatively TRBD1 (6 bases). V lost 8 bases and J 5 bases, leaving 10 bases between the germline ends. Germline V gene lookup returns CDR1 SNHLY and CDR2 FYNNEI. There are 13 residues in the CDR3. CDR3 region: CASRQDHNSPLHF. DNA for the CDR3: TGTGCCAGCCGACAGGACCATAATTCACCCCTCCACTTT. The full variable domain, with the rest looked up from reference TRBV2 and TRBJ1-6, is EPEVTQTPSHQVTQMGQEVILRCVPISNHLYFYWYRQILGQKVEFLVSFYNNEISEKSEIFDDQFSVERPDGSNFTLKIRSTKLEDSAMYFCASRQDHNSPLHFGNGTRLTVT.

The chain recombines TRBV5-6 with TRBJ2-2; the match to TRBD2 covers 7 bases. Trimming removed 7 bases from V and 7 bases from J; junction bases left unmatched: 4. Germline V gene lookup returns CDR1 SGHDT and CDR2 YYEEEE. CDR3 length equals 12 residues. CDR3 bases: TGTGCCAGCGAGCGGGACGACGGGGAGCTGTTTTTT. The encoded protein is CASERDDGELFF. The full variable domain, with the rest looked up from reference TRBV5-6 and TRBJ2-2, is DAGVTQSPTHLIKTRGQQVTLRCSPKSGHDTVSWYQQALGQGPQFIFQYYEEEERQRGNFPDRFSGHQFPNYSSELNVNALLLGDSALYLCASERDDGELFFGEGSRLTVL.

The chain uses TRBV5-1 and TRBJ2-7, with D possibly matching TRBD1 (5 bases). V was pared by 0 bases and J by 3 bases, with 16 bases between. The CDR3 has 16 residues. Looked up from germline, CDR1 is SGHRS and CDR2 is YFSETQ. In nucleotides, the CDR3 is TGCGCCAGCAGCTTGGATAGGGGTTTCCTCTACTACGAGCAGTACTTC. Amino acids: CASSLDRGFLYYEQYF.

This clone turned up a few times. Within the sample, other DNA sequences also encode this same CDR3. The chain employs TRBV5-1 and TRBJ1-4; tentative D call: TRBD1 (5 bases). The V gene lost 1 base and the J gene lost 5 bases, with 9 bases spanning the gap. CDR1 is SGHRS, CDR2 YFSETQ, per germline. This CDR3 has 14 residues. The CDR3 is CASSLTRGNEKLFF. The CDR3 DNA reads as TGCGCCAGCAGCTTGACCCGGGGGAATGAAAAACTGTTTTTT.

The chain employs TRBV20-1 and TRBJ2-7, with TRBD1 matching over 8 bases. The CDR3 has 13 amino acids. Germline V gene data show CDR1 as DFQATT and CDR2 as SNEGSKA (reference sequence). The J segment lost 7 bases and the V segment lost 3 bases, leaving 8 bases of the junction unmatched. The CDR3 nucleotides are TGCAGTGCTAGTGGAGACAGGGGACTTGAGCAGTACTTC. This encodes CSASGDRGLEQYF.

The rearrangement joins TRBV4-1 to TRBJ2-1, with 10 bases matching TRBD2. The ends lost 3 bases at V and 0 bases at J; junction bases unmatched: 5. The CDR3 has 17 residues. The germline CDR1 and CDR2 sequences are MGHRA and YSYEKL. The DNA for the CDR3 is TGCGCCAGCAGCCAGGGACTAGCGCGGAGCTCCTACAATGAGCAGTTCTTC. Residues: CASSQGLARSSYNEQFF.

The CDR3 nucleotides are TGTGCCAGCAGCCCTCAGAAACTAGACAGGGTCGGTGGCTACACCTTC. As protein: CASSPQKLDRVGGYTF. The chain couples TRBV7-9 to TRBJ1-2, with 7 bases fitting TRBD1. V lost 5 bases to trimming and J lost 7 bases; unmatched junction nucleotides: 16. Germline V CDR1 and CDR2: SEHNR, FQNEAQ (reference sequence). The CDR3 consists of 16 residues.

The table lists this clone with a few counts. In DNA form, the CDR3 reads TGTGCCAGTAGGCCGGGACAGCCGTATAGCAATCAGCCCCAGCATTTT. It specifies CASRPGQPYSNQPQHF. The rearrangement joins TRBV19 to TRBJ1-5; TRBD1 aligns across 7 bases. Trimming cost V 6 bases and J 0 bases; bases outside gene matches: 8. Germline values: CDR1 LNHDA, CDR2 SQIVND (reference sequence). The CDR3 length is 16 residues.

This clone was detected once. The V and J genes are TRBV20-1 and TRBJ2-7; TRBD2 matches at 10 bases. The junction had 3 bases not matched to a gene; V was cut back by 3 bases and J by 1 base. The CDR3 length is 14 residues. Germline CDR1 reads DFQATT; CDR2 reads SNEGSKA (reference sequence). CDR3: CSASTAGGSYEQYF. The CDR3 DNA sequence: TGCAGTGCTAGTACAGCGGGAGGGTCCTACGAGCAGTACTTC.